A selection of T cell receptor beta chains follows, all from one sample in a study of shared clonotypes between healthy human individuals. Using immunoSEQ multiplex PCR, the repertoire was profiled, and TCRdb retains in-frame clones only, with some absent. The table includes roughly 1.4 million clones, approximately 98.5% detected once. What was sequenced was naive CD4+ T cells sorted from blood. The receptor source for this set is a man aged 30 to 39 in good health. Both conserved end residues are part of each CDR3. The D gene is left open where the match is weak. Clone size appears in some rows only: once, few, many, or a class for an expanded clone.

cdr3_aa: CASRRGASYEQYF
cdr3_nt: TGTGCCAGTAGACGGGGGGCTTCCTACGAGCAGTACTTC
clone_size: NA
d_call: NA
j_call: TRBJ2-7
v_call: TRBV28

cdr3_aa: CASSTNPTDTQYF
cdr3_nt: TGTGCCAGCAGCACTAACCCCACAGATACGCAGTATTTT
clone_size: NA
d_call: NA
j_call: TRBJ2-3
v_call: TRBV7-6

cdr3_aa: CASSSDSGSDRGDGYTF
cdr3_nt: TGTGCCAGCAGCTCCGACTCGGGTAGCGACAGGGGAGATGGCTACACCTTC
clone_size: NA
d_call: TRBD1
j_call: TRBJ1-2
v_call: TRBV7-9

cdr3_aa: CASSDSISRSLNPNEQFF
cdr3_nt: TGTGCCAGCAGTGACTCGATTTCGCGTAGCCTGAATCCCAATGAGCAGTTCTTC
clone_size: NA
d_call: NA
j_call: TRBJ2-1
v_call: TRBV6-4

cdr3_aa: CASSSGLAGGYNEQFF
cdr3_nt: TGTGCCAGCAGTTCTGGACTAGCGGGAGGGTATAATGAGCAGTTCTTC
clone_size: once
d_call: TRBD2
j_call: TRBJ2-1
v_call: TRBV6-4

cdr3_aa: CASSLNPHAVTEAFF
cdr3_nt: TGTGCCAGCAGCCTCAACCCCCACGCAGTCACTGAAGCTTTCTTT
clone_size: NA
d_call: NA
j_call: TRBJ1-1
v_call: TRBV7-6

cdr3_aa: CASSLDSTSTDTQYF
cdr3_nt: TGTGCCAGCAGCTTGGACTCAACTAGCACAGATACGCAGTATTTT
clone_size: once
d_call: NA
j_call: TRBJ2-3
v_call: TRBV5-8

cdr3_aa: CASSFSGTGHYGYTF
cdr3_nt: TGTGCCAGCAGTTTTTCCGGGACAGGCCACTATGGCTACACCTTC
clone_size: NA
d_call: TRBD1
j_call: TRBJ1-2
v_call: TRBV28

cdr3_aa: CATVRLAGVSYEQYF
cdr3_nt: TGTGCCACCGTACGACTAGCGGGCGTCTCCTACGAGCAGTACTTC
clone_size: NA
d_call: TRBD2
j_call: TRBJ2-7
v_call: TRBV28

cdr3_aa: CASSPFGLAGGETQYF
cdr3_nt: TGTGCCAGCTCACCATTTGGACTAGCGGGAGGTGAGACCCAGTACTTC
clone_size: NA
d_call: TRBD2
j_call: TRBJ2-5
v_call: TRBV18

cdr3_aa: CSVVELAGGNEQFF
cdr3_nt: TGCAGCGTTGTTGAACTAGCGGGAGGGAATGAGCAGTTCTTC
clone_size: few
d_call: TRBD2
j_call: TRBJ2-1
v_call: TRBV29-1

cdr3_aa: CASTPAGMNTGELFF
cdr3_nt: TGTGCCAGCACCCCTGCGGGTATGAACACCGGGGAGCTGTTTTTT
clone_size: NA
d_call: NA
j_call: TRBJ2-2
v_call: TRBV28

cdr3_aa: CASSENVISGRALYF
cdr3_nt: TGTGCCAGCAGTGAAAACGTAATTAGCGGGAGGGCACTTTACTTC
clone_size: NA
d_call: TRBD2
j_call: TRBJ2-4
v_call: TRBV2

cdr3_aa: CASSLGGLAGVNNEQFF
cdr3_nt: TGTGCCAGCAGCTTAGGGGGACTAGCGGGAGTAAACAATGAGCAGTTCTTC
clone_size: NA
d_call: TRBD2
j_call: TRBJ2-1
v_call: TRBV7-9

cdr3_aa: CASSWDRAAYEQYF
cdr3_nt: TGCGCCAGCAGCTGGGACAGGGCGGCCTACGAGCAGTACTTC
clone_size: NA
d_call: TRBD1
j_call: TRBJ2-7
v_call: TRBV5-1

cdr3_aa: CASPSTAEGASTDTQYF
cdr3_nt: TGCGCCAGCCCCTCCACGGCAGAGGGGGCGTCCACAGATACGCAGTATTTT
clone_size: NA
d_call: TRBD1
j_call: TRBJ2-3
v_call: TRBV10-2

cdr3_aa: CASSLAGRGETQYF
cdr3_nt: TGTGCCAGCAGCTTAGCGGGGCGGGGGGAGACCCAGTACTTC
clone_size: once
d_call: TRBD2
j_call: TRBJ2-5
v_call: TRBV27

cdr3_aa: CASSLGGTSGGYNEQFF
cdr3_nt: TGCGCCAGCAGCTTGGGGGGGACTAGCGGAGGCTACAATGAGCAGTTCTTC
clone_size: NA
d_call: TRBD2
j_call: TRBJ2-1
v_call: TRBV5-1

cdr3_aa: CASSFDRSYGYTF
cdr3_nt: TGTGCCAGCAGTTTTGACAGATCCTATGGCTACACCTTC
clone_size: once
d_call: NA
j_call: TRBJ1-2
v_call: TRBV7-2

cdr3_aa: CASSVGTSGSSDTQYF
cdr3_nt: TGTGCCAGCAGCGTTGGGACTAGCGGGAGTTCCGATACGCAGTATTTT
clone_size: NA
d_call: TRBD2
j_call: TRBJ2-3
v_call: TRBV9

cdr3_aa: CASSMKTSGRALSNEQFF
cdr3_nt: TGTGCCAGTAGTATGAAGACTAGCGGGAGGGCCCTCTCCAATGAGCAGTTCTTC
clone_size: NA
d_call: TRBD2
j_call: TRBJ2-1
v_call: TRBV19

cdr3_aa: CASSSPGLAGGPFF
cdr3_nt: TGTGCCAGCAGTTCGCCGGGACTAGCGGGAGGGCCGTTCTTC
clone_size: NA
d_call: TRBD2
j_call: TRBJ2-1
v_call: TRBV28

cdr3_aa: CASSLRQNSGGGYTF
cdr3_nt: TGTGCCAGCTCACTCCGACAGAACTCAGGAGGTGGCTACACCTTC
clone_size: NA
d_call: NA
j_call: TRBJ1-2
v_call: TRBV18

cdr3_aa: CASSSSDRGGYGYTF
cdr3_nt: TGTGCCAGCAGCTCCTCGGACAGGGGTGGCTATGGCTACACCTTC
clone_size: once
d_call: TRBD1
j_call: TRBJ1-2
v_call: TRBV5-6

cdr3_aa: CASGAGRTSREQFF
cdr3_nt: TGTGCCAGCGGGGCGGGAAGGACTTCTCGCGAGCAGTTCTTC
clone_size: NA
d_call: NA
j_call: TRBJ2-1
v_call: TRBV14

cdr3_aa: CASSLDIAGLDTQYF
cdr3_nt: TGCGCCAGCAGCCTGGACATAGCTGGTTTAGATACGCAGTATTTT
clone_size: once
d_call: NA
j_call: TRBJ2-3
v_call: TRBV5-1

cdr3_aa: CASSTFKEQFF
cdr3_nt: TGTGCCAGTAGTACTTTTAAGGAGCAGTTCTTC
clone_size: NA
d_call: NA
j_call: TRBJ2-1
v_call: TRBV19

cdr3_aa: CASSLEGATGELFF
cdr3_nt: TGCGCCAGCAGCTTGGAGGGGGCTACCGGGGAGCTGTTTTTT
clone_size: NA
d_call: TRBD1
j_call: TRBJ2-2
v_call: TRBV5-1

cdr3_aa: CASSSSTSGRPREQYF
cdr3_nt: TGTGCCAGCAGCTCATCCACTAGCGGGAGGCCTAGGGAGCAGTACTTC
clone_size: NA
d_call: TRBD2
j_call: TRBJ2-7
v_call: TRBV7-9

cdr3_aa: CAAGEREGNEQFF
cdr3_nt: TGTGCCGCTGGGGAGCGGGAGGGCAATGAGCAGTTCTTC
clone_size: NA
d_call: TRBD2
j_call: TRBJ2-1
v_call: TRBV10-3

cdr3_aa: CASSPRRTGWGEGSYNEQFF
cdr3_nt: TGTGCCAGCAGCCCCCGTCGGACAGGGTGGGGTGAGGGATCATACAATGAGCAGTTCTTC
clone_size: NA
d_call: TRBD1
j_call: TRBJ2-1
v_call: TRBV13

cdr3_aa: CASSPEDTGELFF
cdr3_nt: TGTGCCAGCTCACCAGAGGACACCGGGGAGCTGTTTTTT
clone_size: NA
d_call: NA
j_call: TRBJ2-2
v_call: TRBV18

cdr3_aa: CASSWDDTSGTQYF
cdr3_nt: TGCGCCAGCAGTTGGGACGACACCTCGGGGACCCAGTACTTC
clone_size: NA
d_call: NA
j_call: TRBJ2-5
v_call: TRBV5-1

cdr3_aa: CASSVTRGVPTDTQYF
cdr3_nt: TGTGCCAGCAGCGTCACCCGGGGAGTACCCACAGATACGCAGTATTTT
clone_size: NA
d_call: NA
j_call: TRBJ2-3
v_call: TRBV2

cdr3_aa: CASSLEAGGPEEQYF
cdr3_nt: TGTGCCAGCAGCTTGGAGGCGGGAGGGCCGGAAGAGCAGTACTTC
clone_size: NA
d_call: TRBD2
j_call: TRBJ2-7
v_call: TRBV5-4

cdr3_aa: CASSPGPGQGRANYGYTF
cdr3_nt: TGTGCCAGCAGTCCCGGGCCGGGACAGGGCCGAGCTAACTATGGCTACACCTTC
clone_size: NA
d_call: TRBD1
j_call: TRBJ1-2
v_call: TRBV28

cdr3_aa: CASSWTGGHNEQFF
cdr3_nt: TGTGCCAGCAGTTGGACAGGGGGGCACAATGAGCAGTTCTTC
clone_size: NA
d_call: TRBD1
j_call: TRBJ2-1
v_call: TRBV27

cdr3_aa: CASSFRTSGVNNEQFF
cdr3_nt: TGTGCCAGCAGCTTTAGGACTAGCGGGGTCAACAATGAGCAGTTCTTC
clone_size: NA
d_call: TRBD2
j_call: TRBJ2-1
v_call: TRBV5-6

cdr3_aa: CAVKGAGNTIYF
cdr3_nt: TGTGCCGTAAAGGGGGCCGGAAACACCATATATTTT
clone_size: NA
d_call: TRBD1
j_call: TRBJ1-3
v_call: TRBV10-3

cdr3_aa: CASSLAGTSVYNEQFF
cdr3_nt: TGTGCCAGCAGCTTAGCCGGGACTAGCGTTTACAATGAGCAGTTCTTC
clone_size: NA
d_call: TRBD2
j_call: TRBJ2-1
v_call: TRBV7-9

cdr3_aa: CASSSSGTGPYEQYF
cdr3_nt: TGTGCCAGCAGCTCCTCCGGGACAGGACCCTACGAGCAGTACTTC
clone_size: NA
d_call: TRBD1
j_call: TRBJ2-7
v_call: TRBV7-2

cdr3_aa: CASSESGTAQETQYF
cdr3_nt: TGCGCCAGCAGTGAGTCAGGGACAGCCCAAGAGACCCAGTACTTC
clone_size: NA
d_call: TRBD1
j_call: TRBJ2-5
v_call: TRBV10-2

cdr3_aa: CASSDWDSENYGYTF
cdr3_nt: TGTGCCAGCAGCGATTGGGACAGCGAAAACTATGGCTACACCTTC
clone_size: NA
d_call: TRBD1
j_call: TRBJ1-2
v_call: TRBV7-9

cdr3_aa: CASSRGLGARNQPQHF
cdr3_nt: TGTGCCAGCAGTAGGGGTCTGGGGGCGCGAAATCAGCCCCAGCATTTT
clone_size: NA
d_call: NA
j_call: TRBJ1-5
v_call: TRBV28

cdr3_aa: CASSSGQGTYGYTF
cdr3_nt: TGTGCCAGCAGTTCGGGACAGGGGACCTATGGCTACACCTTC
clone_size: NA
d_call: TRBD1
j_call: TRBJ1-2
v_call: TRBV28

cdr3_aa: CASSLEGQGSWYTEAFF
cdr3_nt: TGTGCCAGCAGCTTAGAGGGACAGGGCTCCTGGTACACTGAAGCTTTCTTT
clone_size: NA
d_call: TRBD1
j_call: TRBJ1-1
v_call: TRBV7-2

cdr3_aa: CASSLRMRETQYF
cdr3_nt: TGTGCCAGCAGCTTAAGGATGCGGGAGACGCAGTATTTT
clone_size: NA
d_call: TRBD2
j_call: TRBJ2-3
v_call: TRBV7-3

cdr3_aa: CASSLEDRGTYEQYF
cdr3_nt: TGTGCCAGCAGCTTAGAGGACAGGGGGACCTACGAGCAGTACTTC
clone_size: NA
d_call: TRBD1
j_call: TRBJ2-7
v_call: TRBV7-2

cdr3_aa: CASSLSGPSGENIQYF
cdr3_nt: TGTGCCAGCAGTTTATCTGGACCCTCCGGAGAAAACATTCAGTACTTC
clone_size: NA
d_call: NA
j_call: TRBJ2-4
v_call: TRBV27